This TCR beta chain was observed in a study of blood T cell repertoires in COVID-19. About the research overall: In each case, the material was cDNA or gDNA derived from T cells, B-cell-depleted T cells, or PBMCs.

Original analysis: Researchers report that nucleated cell counts were estimated from reference gene primer amplification. Sequenced by immunoSEQ multiplex PCR; TCRdb stores in-frame clones only, minus some. Clone size and V and J calls were adopted from that table, with D and trimming inferred from the DNA. The profile shows 30,000 or so clones, roughly 80% of them singletons. The CDR3 covers 16 residues. V was trimmed by 1 base and J by 4 bases, leaving 12 bases between them. Germline-derived CDR1 and CDR2 are SGHRS and YFSETQ. The TCR sequence derives from a man between 45 and 60 years old with acute or convalescent COVID-19. The sequenced sample was peripheral blood. The chain carries TRBV5-1 and TRBJ2-6; D perhaps matches TRBD1 (5 bases). The CDR3 reads CASSLQGSLGANVLTF. CDR3 DNA sequence: TGCGCCAGCAGCTTGCAGGGCTCTCTGGGGGCCAACGTCCTGACTTTC.